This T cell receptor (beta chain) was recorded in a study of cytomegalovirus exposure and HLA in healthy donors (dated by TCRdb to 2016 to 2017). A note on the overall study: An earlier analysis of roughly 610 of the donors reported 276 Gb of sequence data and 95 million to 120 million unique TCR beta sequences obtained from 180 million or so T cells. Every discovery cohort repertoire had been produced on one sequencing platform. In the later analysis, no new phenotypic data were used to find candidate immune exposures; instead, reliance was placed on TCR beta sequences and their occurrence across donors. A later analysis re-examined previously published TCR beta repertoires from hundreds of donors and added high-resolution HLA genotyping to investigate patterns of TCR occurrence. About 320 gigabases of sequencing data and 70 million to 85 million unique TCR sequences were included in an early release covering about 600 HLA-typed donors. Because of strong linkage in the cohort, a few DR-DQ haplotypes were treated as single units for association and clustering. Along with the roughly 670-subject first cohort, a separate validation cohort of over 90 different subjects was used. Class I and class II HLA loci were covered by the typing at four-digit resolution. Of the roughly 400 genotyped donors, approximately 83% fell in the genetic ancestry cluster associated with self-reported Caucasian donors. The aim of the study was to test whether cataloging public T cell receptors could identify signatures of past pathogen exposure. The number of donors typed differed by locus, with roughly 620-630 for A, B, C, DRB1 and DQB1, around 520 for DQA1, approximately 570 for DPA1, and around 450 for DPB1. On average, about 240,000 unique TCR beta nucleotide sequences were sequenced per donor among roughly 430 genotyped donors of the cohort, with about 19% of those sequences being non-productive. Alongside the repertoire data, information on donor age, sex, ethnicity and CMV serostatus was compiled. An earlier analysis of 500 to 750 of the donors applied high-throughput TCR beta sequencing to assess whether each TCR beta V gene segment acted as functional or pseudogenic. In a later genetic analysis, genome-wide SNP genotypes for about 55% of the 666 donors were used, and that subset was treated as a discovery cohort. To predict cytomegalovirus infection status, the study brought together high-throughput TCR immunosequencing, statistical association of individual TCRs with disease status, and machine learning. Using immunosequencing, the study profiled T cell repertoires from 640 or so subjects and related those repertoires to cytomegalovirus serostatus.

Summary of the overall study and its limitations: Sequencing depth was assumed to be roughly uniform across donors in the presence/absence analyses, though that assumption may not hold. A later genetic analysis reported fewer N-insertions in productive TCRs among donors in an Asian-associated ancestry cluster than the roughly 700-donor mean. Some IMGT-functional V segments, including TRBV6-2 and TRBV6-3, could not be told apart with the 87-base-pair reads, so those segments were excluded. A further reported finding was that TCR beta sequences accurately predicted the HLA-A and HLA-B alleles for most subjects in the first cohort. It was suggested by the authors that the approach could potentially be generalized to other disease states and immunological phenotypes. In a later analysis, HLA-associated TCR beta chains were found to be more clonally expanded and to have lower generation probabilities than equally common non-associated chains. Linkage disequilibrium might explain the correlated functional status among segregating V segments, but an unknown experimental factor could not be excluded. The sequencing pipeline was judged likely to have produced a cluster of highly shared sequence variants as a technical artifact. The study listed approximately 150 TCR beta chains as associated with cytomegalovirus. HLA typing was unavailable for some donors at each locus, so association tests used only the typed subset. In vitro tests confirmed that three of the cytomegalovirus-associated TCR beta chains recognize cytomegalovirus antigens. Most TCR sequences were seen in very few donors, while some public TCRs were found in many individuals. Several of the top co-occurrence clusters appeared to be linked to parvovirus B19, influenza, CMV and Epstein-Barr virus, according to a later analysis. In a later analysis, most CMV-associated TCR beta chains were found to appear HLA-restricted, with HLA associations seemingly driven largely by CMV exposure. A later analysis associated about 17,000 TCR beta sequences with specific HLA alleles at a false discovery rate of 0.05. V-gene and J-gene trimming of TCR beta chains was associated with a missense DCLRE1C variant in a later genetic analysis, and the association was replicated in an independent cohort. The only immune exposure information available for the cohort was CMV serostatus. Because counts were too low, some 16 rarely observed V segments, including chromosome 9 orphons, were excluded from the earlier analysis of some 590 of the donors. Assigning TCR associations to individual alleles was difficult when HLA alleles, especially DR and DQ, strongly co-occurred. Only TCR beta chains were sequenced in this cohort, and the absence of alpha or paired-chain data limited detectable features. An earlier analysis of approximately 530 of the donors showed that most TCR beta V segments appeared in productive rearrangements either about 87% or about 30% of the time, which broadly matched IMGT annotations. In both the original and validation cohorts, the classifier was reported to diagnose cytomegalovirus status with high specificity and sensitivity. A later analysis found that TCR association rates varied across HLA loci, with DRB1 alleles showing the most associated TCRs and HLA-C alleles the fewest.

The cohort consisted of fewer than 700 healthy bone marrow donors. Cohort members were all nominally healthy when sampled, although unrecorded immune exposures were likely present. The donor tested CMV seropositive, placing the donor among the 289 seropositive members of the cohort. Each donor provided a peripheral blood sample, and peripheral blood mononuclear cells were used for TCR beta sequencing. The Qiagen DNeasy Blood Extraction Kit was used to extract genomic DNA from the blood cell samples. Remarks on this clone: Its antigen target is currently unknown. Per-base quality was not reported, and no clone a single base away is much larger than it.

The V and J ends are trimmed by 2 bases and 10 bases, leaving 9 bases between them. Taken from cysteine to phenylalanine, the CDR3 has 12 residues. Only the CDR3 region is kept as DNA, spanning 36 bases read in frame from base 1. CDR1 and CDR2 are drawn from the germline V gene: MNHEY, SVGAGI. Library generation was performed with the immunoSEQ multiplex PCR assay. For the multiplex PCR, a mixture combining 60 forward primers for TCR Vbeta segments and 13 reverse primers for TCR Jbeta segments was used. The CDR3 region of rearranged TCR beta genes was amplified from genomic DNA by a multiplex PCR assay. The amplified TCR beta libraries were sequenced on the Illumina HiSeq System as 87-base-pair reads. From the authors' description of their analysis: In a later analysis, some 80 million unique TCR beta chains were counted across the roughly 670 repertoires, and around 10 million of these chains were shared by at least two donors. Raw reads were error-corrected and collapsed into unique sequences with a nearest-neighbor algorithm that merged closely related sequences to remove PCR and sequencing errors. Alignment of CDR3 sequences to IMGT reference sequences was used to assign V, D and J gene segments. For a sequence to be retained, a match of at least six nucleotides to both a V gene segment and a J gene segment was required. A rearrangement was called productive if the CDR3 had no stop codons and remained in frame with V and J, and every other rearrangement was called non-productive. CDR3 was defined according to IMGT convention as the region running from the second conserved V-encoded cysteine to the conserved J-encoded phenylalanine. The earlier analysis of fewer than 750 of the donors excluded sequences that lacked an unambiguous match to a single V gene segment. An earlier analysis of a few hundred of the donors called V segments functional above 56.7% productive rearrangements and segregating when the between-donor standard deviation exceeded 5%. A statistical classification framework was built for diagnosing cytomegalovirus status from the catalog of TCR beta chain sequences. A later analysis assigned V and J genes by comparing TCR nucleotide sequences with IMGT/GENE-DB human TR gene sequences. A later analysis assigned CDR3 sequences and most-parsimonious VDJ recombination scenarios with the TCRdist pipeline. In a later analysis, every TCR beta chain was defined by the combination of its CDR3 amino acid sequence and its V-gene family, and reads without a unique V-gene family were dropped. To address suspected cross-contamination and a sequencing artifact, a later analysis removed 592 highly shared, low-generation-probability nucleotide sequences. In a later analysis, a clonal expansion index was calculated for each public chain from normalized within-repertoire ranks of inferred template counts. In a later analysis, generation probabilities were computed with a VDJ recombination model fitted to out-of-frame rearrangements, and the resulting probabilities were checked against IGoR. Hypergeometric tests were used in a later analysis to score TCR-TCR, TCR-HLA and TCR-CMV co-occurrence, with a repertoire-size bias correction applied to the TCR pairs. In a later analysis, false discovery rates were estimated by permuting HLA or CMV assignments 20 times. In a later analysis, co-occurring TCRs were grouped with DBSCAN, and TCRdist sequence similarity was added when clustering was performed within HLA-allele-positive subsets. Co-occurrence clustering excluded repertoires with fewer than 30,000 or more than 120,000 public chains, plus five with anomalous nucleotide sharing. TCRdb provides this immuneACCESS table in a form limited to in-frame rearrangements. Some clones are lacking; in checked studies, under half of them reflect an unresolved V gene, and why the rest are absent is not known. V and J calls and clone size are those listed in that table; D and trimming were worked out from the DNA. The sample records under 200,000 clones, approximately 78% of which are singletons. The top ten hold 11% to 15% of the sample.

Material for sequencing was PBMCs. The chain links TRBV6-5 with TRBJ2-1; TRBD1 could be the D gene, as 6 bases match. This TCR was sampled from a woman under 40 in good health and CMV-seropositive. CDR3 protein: CASSYDRGEQFF. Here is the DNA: TGTGCCAGCAGTTACGATAGGGGGGAGCAGTTCTTC.